Following are 17 T cell receptor beta chains from one sample sequenced in a study of blood T cell repertoires in COVID-19. The assay was immunoSEQ multiplex PCR, and TCRdb's table has in-frame clones only and misses some. The sample holds approximately 250,000 clones, about nine tenths seen once. What was sequenced was PBMCs or T cells enriched from blood (not recorded which). These TCRs come from a woman in her forties with acute COVID-19.

The chain employs TRBV5-1 and TRBJ2-5; 13 bases line up with TRBD2. Germline assignment: CDR1 SGHRS and CDR2 YFSETQ. The V gene end was trimmed by 0 bases and the J gene end by 2 bases; junction bases not matched to a gene: 4. The CDR3 extends over 17 amino acids. CDR3: CASSLELTSGGQETQYF. CDR3 nucleotides: TGCGCCAGCAGCTTGGAACTGACTAGCGGGGGGCAAGAGACCCAGTACTTC.

This clone has more than one count but fewer than ten. The chain uses TRBV28 and TRBJ1-5, with D perhaps matching TRBD1 (6 bases). This CDR3 has 15 amino acids. Looked up from germline, CDR1 is MDHEN and CDR2 is SYDVKM. Trimming took 5 bases from V and 1 from J, leaving 12 bases between them. CDR3 in DNA: TGTGCCAGCAGTGTACAGGGTGCGAGCAATCAGCCCCAGCATTTT. It is translated as CASSVQGASNQPQHF.

V gene TRBV2 combines with J gene TRBJ2-3; a possible D gene is TRBD2 (5 bases). V dropped 7 bases and J dropped 5 bases, with 16 bases sitting between them. This CDR3 is built from 14 residues. In germline, CDR1 is SNHLY, CDR2 FYNNEI. The CDR3 DNA reads as TGTGCCAGCACGATCAGCGGTTGGGGAGATACGCAGTATTTT. This codes for CASTISGWGDTQYF.

The chain has TRBV7-8 and TRBJ2-1; no firm D call. V lost 1 base and J lost 10, with 11 bases in between. This CDR3 has 13 amino acids. Looked up from germline, CDR1 is SGHVS and CDR2 is FQNEAQ. The CDR3, as DNA: TGTGCCAGCAGCTTAGGATCGGTCCGCGAGCAGTTCTTC. It is translated as CASSLGSVREQFF. Full variable domain (missing parts from reference TRBV7-8 and TRBJ2-1): GAGVSQSPRYKVAKRGQDVALRCDPISGHVSLFWYQQALGQGPEFLTYFQNEAQLDKSGLPSDRFFAERPEGSVSTLKIQRTQQEDSAVYLCASSLGSVREQFFGPGTRLTVL.

This chain connects TRBV19 to TRBJ2-7, with 7 nucleotides matching TRBD2. Germline values: CDR1 LNHDA, CDR2 SQIVND (reference sequence). This CDR3 is 14 amino acids long. V was pared by 2 bases and J by 2 bases, with 3 bases of the junction left unmatched. CDR3 protein: CASSIREGAYEQYF. DNA of the CDR3: TGTGCCAGTAGTATAAGGGAGGGCGCCTACGAGCAGTACTTC.

V usage is TRBV19 and J usage is TRBJ1-2; D might be TRBD1 (5 bases). Germline V gene sequence: CDR1 LNHDA, CDR2 SQIVND (reference sequence). This CDR3 region has 12 residues. Deletions cut 7 bases from V and 8 bases from J, with 14 bases between. CDR3 DNA sequence: TGTGCCAGTATCGGCAGGACAACAGGCTACACCTTC. Translated, it gives CASIGRTTGYTF.

The chain uses TRBV4-1 and TRBJ2-1, with 11 bases aligning to TRBD2. Germline CDR1 MGHRA, CDR2 YSYEKL. This CDR3 has 17 residues. Trimming at V came to 0 bases and at J to 9 bases, leaving 10 bases not matched to a gene. This CDR3 reads CASSQETLSGRAAEQFF. As DNA, the CDR3 is TGCGCCAGCAGCCAAGAAACTCTTAGCGGGAGGGCCGCTGAGCAGTTCTTC.

The chain joins TRBV7-6 to TRBJ1-1; D is undetermined. The germline V gene encodes CDR1 SGHVS and CDR2 FNYEAQ. CDR3 size: 13 residues. V dropped 5 bases and J dropped 2 bases, with 9 bases sitting between them. CDR3 sequence: CASSRDYNTEAFF. CDR3 sequence (DNA): TGTGCCAGCAGCCGAGACTATAACACTGAAGCTTTCTTT.

The chain links TRBV13 to TRBJ2-1; 8 bases line up with TRBD2. The CDR3 runs to 14 residues. The germline CDR1 and CDR2 sequences are PRHDT and FYEKMQ (reference sequence). The V gene end was trimmed by 5 bases and the J gene end by 5 bases; junction bases not matched to a gene: 5. CDR3 residues: CASSRPGGNNEQFF. CDR3 sequence (DNA): TGTGCCAGCAGCCGGCCGGGGGGGAACAATGAGCAGTTCTTC. The entire variable domain, with the rest obtained from reference TRBV13 and TRBJ2-1, is as follows: AAGVIQSPRHLIKEKRETATLKCYPIPRHDTVYWYQQGPGQDPQFLISFYEKMQSDKGSIPDRFSAQQFSDYHSELNMSSLELGDSALYFCASSRPGGNNEQFFGPGTRLTVL.

The V gene is TRBV18, the J gene TRBJ2-7, with 8 positions matching TRBD1. Germline CDR1 KGHSH, CDR2 LQKENI. The CDR3 totals 13 residues. With 4 bases clipped from V and 4 bases from J, the junction kept 3 bases outside the gene matches. The CDR3 nucleotides are TGTGCCAGCTCACTTGGACAGGGATACGAGCAGTACTTC. Amino acid sequence: CASSLGQGYEQYF. Combining the CDR3 with reference TRBV18 and TRBJ2-7 gives the whole variable domain NAGVMQNPRHLVRRRGQEARLRCSPMKGHSHVYWYRQLPEEGLKFMVYLQKENIIDESGMPKERFSAEFPKEGPSILRIQQVVRGDSAAYFCASSLGQGYEQYFGPGTRLTVT.

The V call is TRBV28, the J call TRBJ1-2; tentative D call: TRBD1 (6 bases). The germline V gene encodes CDR1 MDHEN and CDR2 SYDVKM. The CDR3 is 17 residues long. Trimming stripped 5 bases from V and 3 bases from J, with 22 bases between. CDR3 sequence (DNA): TGTGCCAGCAGTACCTACCGCCGGGACAAAGCCTACTATGGCTACACCTTC. Amino acid sequence: CASSTYRRDKAYYGYTF.

The CDR3 region is CASSPQGPDQPQHF. DNA of the CDR3: TGCGCCAGCAGCCCACAGGGGCCAGATCAGCCCCAGCATTTT. This rearrangement joins TRBV5-1 to TRBJ1-5; 7 nucleotides agree with TRBD1. Germline V gene data show CDR1 as SGHRS and CDR2 as YFSETQ. V shed 4 bases, J shed 5 bases, and the junction held 6 bases outside the gene matches. This CDR3 is built from 14 residues.

Note on this clone: Other DNA sequences in the sample encode the same CDR3. This sequence joins TRBV4-1 and TRBJ1-6; D may be TRBD1 (6 bases). Germline V gene data show CDR1 as MGHRA and CDR2 as YSYEKL. V lost 3 bases to trimming and J lost 9 bases, with 9 bases between them. CDR3 size: 13 residues. The CDR3 region is CASSQGAGSPLHF. The CDR3 bases are TGCGCCAGCAGCCAGGGGGCGGGTTCACCCCTCCACTTT.

The chain recombines TRBV28 with TRBJ2-5, with 9 bases identical to TRBD2. This CDR3 contains 15 residues. Trimming took 2 bases from V and 5 from J; bases not matched to a gene: 6. Germline values: CDR1 MDHEN, CDR2 SYDVKM. DNA for the CDR3: TGTGCCAGCAGTTTAGGGCTAGCGGGAAGGGAGACCCAGTACTTC. Its protein is CASSLGLAGRETQYF.

The chain links TRBV7-9 to TRBJ2-3; TRBD1 might be the D (8 bases). This CDR3 comprises 15 residues. Germline-derived CDR1 and CDR2 are SEHNR and FQNEAQ (reference sequence). V lost 2 bases and J 5 bases, leaving 14 bases between the germline ends. The CDR3 DNA sequence: TGTGCCAGCAGCTTAATGACAGGGGAGGGAGATACGCAGTATTTT. This encodes CASSLMTGEGDTQYF.

V usage is TRBV7-9 and J usage is TRBJ2-7, with a tentative D call TRBD2 (5 bases). This CDR3 is built from 15 residues. Trimming pared 5 bases from V and 1 base from J, leaving 15 bases between. Per germline, CDR1 SEHNR and CDR2 FQNEAQ (reference sequence). CDR3 region: CASSIGLVSSYEQYF. The CDR3 nucleotides read TGTGCCAGCAGCATCGGACTGGTCTCTTCCTACGAGCAGTACTTC.

The V and J genes are TRBV7-9 and TRBJ2-4, with TRBD1 matching over 9 bases. The V and J ends lost 5 bases and 5 bases, in that order; junction bases with no gene match: 7. Germline V gene lookup returns CDR1 SEHNR and CDR2 FQNEAQ (reference sequence). This CDR3 has 15 amino acids. The chain's CDR3 is CASSRGTGIENIQYF. The DNA of the CDR3 is TGTGCCAGCAGCCGGGGGACAGGGATAGAAAACATTCAGTACTTC.